Given below is one T cell receptor beta chain in context. This clonotype was detected only a few times. The clone's antigen remains unknown. Base qualities are not provided; no much larger clone lies one nucleotide away. Libraries were constructed by 5' RACE. The instrument was an Illumina HiSeq 2500. A second 7 to 11 cycle PCR used a sample-barcoded 5' primer and a J-beta primer mix. A template-switch 5' adaptor carrying 12 random nucleotides introduced a unique molecular identifier onto each TCR beta cDNA molecule. At least 3 million CDR3-containing paired-end reads were obtained from each sample. All of the RNA was converted into first-strand cDNA using the Mint cDNA synthesis kit, with a TRBC-specific oligonucleotide serving as the primer. Following uracil-DNA glycosylase treatment, all cDNA underwent a first 18-cycle PCR with the universal primers M1SS and BC2_uni_R. In the paper's pipeline: For normalization, 1 million high-quality reads, each with a distinct molecular identifier, were randomly selected from each sample. Instead of being binned into consensus sequences, reads with shared molecular identifiers were discarded. MiTCR, run with a Q25 quality threshold and the strictest error-elimination algorithm, handled CDR3 identification, clonotype clustering and error correction. A nonparametric unseen species model using Euler transformation provided a lower-bound estimate of total TCR beta diversity. The public reads were reanalyzed by TCRdb: fastp trimming at Q25, MiXCR alignment, in-frame beta chains only. Rows merge per CDR3 protein into single entries with the most common DNA and genes. None of the V and J calls come from the authors' own analysis; TCRdb made them. The sample profile shows hundreds of thousands of distinct CDR3 sequences; 45% to 50% of them were found once. In total, the top ten clones hold approximately 32% of the sample.

The data derive from a study of blood T cells in healthy people across ages (dated by TCRdb to between 2014 and 2016). With respect to the entire study: In model experiments, roughly one uniquely barcoded TCR beta cDNA molecule per two T cells was captured by template switching. The study measured age-related changes in TCR beta repertoire diversity using deep sequencing normalized with unique cDNA molecular identifiers. The donors were divided into four age groups: young (average approximately 17 years), middle-aged (roughly 42), aged (approximately 62) and long-lived (82). To avoid experimental bias, donors of different ages were randomly spread across the sequencing lanes. For two donors (one aged 18 to 30 and one aged 80 or older), the study analyzed two additional independent replicas of 1 million unique cDNA reads from the same blood draw.

V is clipped by 4 bases and J by 6 bases, and the sequence between their germline boundaries is 13 bases long. The CDR3, from cysteine to phenylalanine, totals 12 residues. The CDR3 DNA has 36 bases and is translated from base 1. Looking up the germline V gene yields CDR1 SQVTM and CDR2 ANQGSEA. The donors were 40 or so Caucasian individuals from Russia, aged about 6 to 95 years, who were systemically healthy. About 9.6 milliliters of peripheral blood were collected from each donor into EDTA-treated Vacutainer tubes. Ficoll-Paque density-gradient centrifugation was used to isolate PBMCs, with at least 6.5 million obtained per sample. Trizol reagent was used to extract total RNA from PBMCs, with at least 5.5 micrograms per sample. For every donor, an aliquot of PBMCs went through flow cytometry to measure the percentages of naive CD45RAhigh/CD27high T cells. Summary of the overall study and its limitations: Compared with the aged group, more naive CD4+ T cells, fewer expanded clones and increased TCR diversity were shown by the long-lived group, suggesting age selection. Conclusive comparison of naive and antigen-experienced compartments was prevented by the profiling of bulk unsorted PBMCs. Donor CMV infection status was unknown, potentially confounding age-related changes in expanded clonotypes. A strong correlation was found between observed TCR beta diversity and the percentage of naive T cells measured by flow cytometry. Estimates of total diversity based on one million sequenced T cells were regarded as lower bounds and as underestimates. Observed TCR beta diversity per million T cells fell roughly linearly with age, and a significant reduction was already apparent by age roughly 40.

The sequencing input was blood. The TCR comes from a woman aged 55-69 years in good health. The chain uses TRBV29-1 and TRBJ2-7; a tentative D match to TRBD1 spans 6 bases. The CDR3 is CSVGLIGGEQYF. The DNA sequence is given as TGCAGCGTTGGTCTAATAGGGGGCGAGCAGTACTTC.